These 11 T cell receptor beta chains came from one sample sequenced in a study of lymphopenia after photon versus proton radiotherapy. This table comes from immunoSEQ multiplex PCR, and its TCRdb copy is limited to in-frame clones, with some not included. In the table there are around 70,000 clones, roughly 90% of which are singletons. This specimen consisted of peripheral blood, obtained from a patient treated with photon-based radiotherapy. The receptor source for this set is a woman aged 70-85 years with pancreatic cancer.

V gene TRBV19 combines with J gene TRBJ2-6, with 14 bases aligning to TRBD2. With V trimmed by 6 bases and J by 0 bases, 10 bases remained unmatched. This CDR3 region has 20 residues. The germline V gene encodes CDR1 LNHDA and CDR2 SQIVND (reference sequence). The CDR3 loop reads CASSALGLAGESSGANVLTF. CDR3 bases: TGTGCCAGTAGCGCATTGGGACTAGCGGGAGAGAGCTCTGGGGCCAACGTCCTGACTTTC.

V is TRBV5-1 and J is TRBJ2-1, with 7 bases that match TRBD2. Germline V gene sequence: CDR1 SGHRS, CDR2 YFSETQ. The trim removed 5 bases at V and 4 bases at J, leaving 9 bases unmatched. The CDR3 spans 15 residues. DNA for the CDR3: TGCGCCAGCAGACCCAAGCGGGAAGGGTACAATGAGCAGTTCTTC. This encodes CASRPKREGYNEQFF.

This chain uses TRBV30 with TRBJ2-5; D is possibly TRBD1 (6 bases). V lost 4 bases and J 2 bases, leaving 17 bases between the germline ends. The CDR3 is 15 residues long. The V gene's germline CDR1 is GTSNPN and CDR2 SVGIG (reference sequence). CDR3 nucleotides: TGTGCCTGGAAGCTTGGGGACACCTTGCAAGAGACCCAGTACTTC. Protein: CAWKLGDTLQETQYF.

V is TRBV18 and J is TRBJ2-7; D is possibly TRBD2 (6 bases). V was cut by 5 bases and J by 5 bases, with 10 bases left in between. Germline V gives CDR1 KGHSH, CDR2 LQKENI. The CDR3 loop spans 12 amino acids. CDR3 sequence: CASSAGGDEQYF. CDR3 DNA sequence: TGTGCCAGCTCAGCCGGAGGGGACGAGCAGTACTTC. Using reference TRBV18 and TRBJ2-7 for the parts outside the CDR3, the full variable domain is NAGVMQNPRHLVRRRGQEARLRCSPMKGHSHVYWYRQLPEEGLKFMVYLQKENIIDESGMPKERFSAEFPKEGPSILRIQQVVRGDSAAYFCASSAGGDEQYFGPGTRLTVT.

The chain carries TRBV4-1 and TRBJ2-5; 7 nucleotides align to TRBD2. From germline, CDR1 is MGHRA and CDR2 YSYEKL. The CDR3 runs 12 residues. The junction had 3 bases not matched to a gene; V was cut back by 6 bases and J by 5 bases. DNA for the CDR3: TGCGCCAGCAGGTCCGGGAGGGAGACCCAGTACTTC. Translation gives CASRSGRETQYF.

The J gene is TRBJ1-5, the V gene TRBV21-1. TRBV21-1 represents a pseudogene. The CDR3 covers 16 residues. The CDR3 DNA reads TGTGCCAGCAGCAAAGGTGGGGTTGCTAGGGATCAGCCCCAGCATTTT. It specifies CASSKGGVARDQPQHF.

As regards this clone: The junction departs from the called germline gene at one end, perhaps through a read error. This chain joins TRBV2 and TRBJ2-6; 10 bases are shared with TRBD1. Germline lookup yields CDR1 SNHLY and CDR2 FYNNEI. The CDR3 runs 14 residues. As DNA, the CDR3 is TGTGCCAGCAGGCCCGGGACAGGGGTCAACGTCCTGACTTTC. Encoded protein: CASRPGTGVNVLTF. Full variable domain (remainder filled in from reference TRBV2 and TRBJ2-6): EPEVTQTPSHQVTQMGQEVILRCVPISNHLYFYWYRQILGQKVEFLVSFYNNEISEKSEIFDDQFSVERPDGSNFTLKIRSTKLEDSAMYFCASRPGTGVNVLTFGAGSRLTVL.

This clone was seen only a few times. The rearrangement links TRBV14 to TRBJ2-3, with D tentatively TRBD1 or TRBD2 (6 bases each). The length of the CDR3 is 17 residues. In germline, CDR1 is SGHDN, CDR2 FVKESK. With 4 bases removed from V and 0 bases from J, the gap between germline ends came to 17 bases. The CDR3 sequence is CASSPFAGGGSTDTQYF. CDR3 nucleotide sequence: TGTGCCAGCAGCCCCTTCGCCGGGGGCGGGAGCACAGATACGCAGTATTTT.

CDR3 nucleotides: TGTGCCAGCAGCTCCAGCGGCCTGGGGGAGACCCAGTACTTC. Amino acid sequence: CASSSSGLGETQYF. This rearrangement joins TRBV7-6 to TRBJ2-5; TRBD2 might be the D (5 bases). The CDR3 runs 14 residues. Trimming removed 4 bases at V and 5 bases at J, with 14 bases between. Germline CDR1 reads SGHVS; CDR2 reads FNYEAQ.

The sample holds one count of this clone. This sequence joins TRBV6-1 and TRBJ2-5; D possibly corresponds to TRBD2 (7 bases). The V end was cut by 4 bases, the J end by 3 bases, with 15 bases between. Germline V gives CDR1 MNHNS, CDR2 SASEGT. This CDR3 spans 15 amino acids. In DNA, the CDR3 is TGTGCCAGCAGTGCGGGGGGCAGGGTGAAAGAGACCCAGTACTTC. Translation gives CASSAGGRVKETQYF.

The J gene is TRBJ1-2, the V gene TRBV19; 8 bases align to TRBD1. Looked up from germline, CDR1 is LNHDA and CDR2 is SQIVND (reference sequence). This CDR3 is 14 amino acids long. Germline trimming cut 2 bases from V and 2 bases from J; bases unmatched to any gene: 1. CDR3 sequence: CASSIPGGNYGYTF. As DNA, the CDR3 is TGTGCCAGTAGTATACCAGGGGGCAACTATGGCTACACCTTC. Drawing the rest from reference TRBV19 and TRBJ1-2, the complete variable domain is DGGITQSPKYLFRKEGQNVTLSCEQNLNHDAMYWYRQDPGQGLRLIYYSQIVNDFQKGDIAEGYSVSREKKESFPLTVTSAQKNPTAFYLCASSIPGGNYGYTFGSGTRLTVV.